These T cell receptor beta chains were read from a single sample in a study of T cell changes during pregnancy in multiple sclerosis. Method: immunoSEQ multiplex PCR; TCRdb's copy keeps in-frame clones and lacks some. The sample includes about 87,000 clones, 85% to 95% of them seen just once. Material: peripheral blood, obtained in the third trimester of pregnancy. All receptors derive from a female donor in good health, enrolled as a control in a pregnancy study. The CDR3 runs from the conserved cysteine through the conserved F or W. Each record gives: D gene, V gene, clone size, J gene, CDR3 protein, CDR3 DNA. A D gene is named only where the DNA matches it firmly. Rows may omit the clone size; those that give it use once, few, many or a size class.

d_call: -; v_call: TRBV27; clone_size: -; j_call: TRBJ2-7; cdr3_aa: CASSLYQGSSYEQYF; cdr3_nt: TGTGCCAGCAGTTTATATCAGGGTAGCTCCTACGAGCAGTACTTC
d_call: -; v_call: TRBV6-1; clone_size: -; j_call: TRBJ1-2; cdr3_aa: CASVGKADYYGYTF; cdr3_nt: TGTGCCAGCGTGGGGAAAGCGGACTACTATGGCTACACCTTC
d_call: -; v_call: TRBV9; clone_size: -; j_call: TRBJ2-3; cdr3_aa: CASSVGLRQSTDTQYF; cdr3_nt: TGTGCCAGCAGCGTAGGGCTTCGACAGTCCACAGATACGCAGTATTTT
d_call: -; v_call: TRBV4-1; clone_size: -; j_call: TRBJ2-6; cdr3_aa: CASSHGGQTSGANVLTF; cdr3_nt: TGCGCCAGCAGCCATGGCGGACAGACTTCTGGGGCCAACGTCCTGACTTTC
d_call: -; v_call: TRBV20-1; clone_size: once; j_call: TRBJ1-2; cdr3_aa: CSAQGNYGYTF; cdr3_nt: TGCAGCGCCCAGGGTAACTATGGCTACACCTTC
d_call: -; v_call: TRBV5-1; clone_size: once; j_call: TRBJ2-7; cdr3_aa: CASRGGANEQYF; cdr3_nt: TGCGCCAGCAGAGGAGGGGCGAACGAGCAGTACTTC
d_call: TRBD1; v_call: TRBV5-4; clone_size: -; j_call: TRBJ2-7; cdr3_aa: CASSPGTGPLEEQYF; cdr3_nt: TGTGCCAGCAGCCCGGGGACAGGTCCCTTGGAGGAGCAGTACTTC
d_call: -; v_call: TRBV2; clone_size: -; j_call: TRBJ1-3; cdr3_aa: CASSGGGGFGNTIYF; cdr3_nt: TGTGCCAGCAGTGGGGGGGGAGGATTTGGAAACACCATATATTTT
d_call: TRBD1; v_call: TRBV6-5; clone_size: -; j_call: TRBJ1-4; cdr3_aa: CASSYRTGVNEKLFF; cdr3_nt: TGTGCCAGCAGTTACAGGACAGGAGTTAATGAAAAACTGTTTTTT
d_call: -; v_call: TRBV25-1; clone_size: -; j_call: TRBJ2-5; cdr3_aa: CASSGPFRVGQETQYF; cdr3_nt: TGTGCCAGCAGTGGCCCATTCAGGGTTGGTCAAGAGACCCAGTACTTC
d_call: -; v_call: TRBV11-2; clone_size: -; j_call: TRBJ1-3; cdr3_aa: CASSFGLRNTIYF; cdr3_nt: TGTGCCAGCAGCTTCGGACTTCGAAACACCATATATTTT
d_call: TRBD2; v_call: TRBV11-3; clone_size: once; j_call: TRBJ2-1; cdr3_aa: CASSLGTSGYNEQFF; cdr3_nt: TGTGCCAGCAGCTTAGGGACTAGCGGTTACAATGAGCAGTTCTTC
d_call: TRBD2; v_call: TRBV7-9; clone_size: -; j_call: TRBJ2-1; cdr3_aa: CASSLASGRDHNEQFF; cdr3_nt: TGTGCCAGCAGCTTAGCTAGCGGGAGGGACCACAATGAGCAGTTCTTC
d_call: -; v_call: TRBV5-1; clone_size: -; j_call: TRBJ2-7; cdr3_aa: CASSFGKPYEQYF; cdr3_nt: TGCGCCAGCAGCTTCGGGAAGCCCTACGAGCAGTACTTC
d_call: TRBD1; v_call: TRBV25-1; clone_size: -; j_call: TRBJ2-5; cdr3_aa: CASSEGQEGSRTQYF; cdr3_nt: TGTGCCAGCAGTGAGGGACAGGAAGGATCGAGGACCCAGTACTTC
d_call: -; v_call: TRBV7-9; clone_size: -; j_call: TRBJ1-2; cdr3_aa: CASSRLRVAYGYTF; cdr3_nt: TGTGCCAGCAGCCGTCTCAGGGTCGCCTATGGCTACACCTTC
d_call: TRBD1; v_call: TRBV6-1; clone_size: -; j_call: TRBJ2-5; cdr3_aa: CASFSTGGQETQYF; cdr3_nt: TGTGCCAGCTTTAGTACAGGGGGGCAAGAGACCCAGTACTTC
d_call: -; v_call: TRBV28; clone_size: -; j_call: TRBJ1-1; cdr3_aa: CASSSSGNTEAFF; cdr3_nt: TGTGCCAGCAGCAGCTCAGGGAACACTGAAGCTTTCTTT
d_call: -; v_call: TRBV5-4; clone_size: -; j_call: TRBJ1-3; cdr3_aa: CASSLTGQFRNTIYF; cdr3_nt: TGTGCCAGCAGCTTAACAGGGCAGTTTCGAAACACCATATATTTT
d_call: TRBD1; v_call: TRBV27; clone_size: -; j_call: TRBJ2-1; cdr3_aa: CASSLSTGGSGTYNEQFF; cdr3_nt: TGTGCCAGCAGTCTATCGACAGGGGGCAGTGGAACCTACAATGAGCAGTTCTTC
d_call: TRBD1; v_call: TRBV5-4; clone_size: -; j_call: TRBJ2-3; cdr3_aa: CASRAQTGGGTDTQYF; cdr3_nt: TGTGCCAGCAGGGCCCAGACAGGGGGAGGAACAGATACGCAGTATTTT
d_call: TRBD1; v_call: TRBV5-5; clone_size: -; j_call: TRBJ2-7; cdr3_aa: CASSLEGQGALDEQYF; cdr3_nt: TGTGCCAGCAGCCTCGAGGGACAGGGGGCACTCGACGAGCAGTACTTC
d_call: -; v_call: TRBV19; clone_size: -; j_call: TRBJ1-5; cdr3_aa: CASSIRGGNQPQHF; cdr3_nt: TGTGCCAGTAGTATCAGGGGTGGCAATCAGCCCCAGCATTTT
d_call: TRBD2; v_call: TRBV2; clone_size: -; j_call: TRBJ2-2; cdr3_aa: CASSDRLATGELFF; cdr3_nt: TGTGCCAGCAGTGACCGACTAGCCACCGGGGAGCTGTTTTTT
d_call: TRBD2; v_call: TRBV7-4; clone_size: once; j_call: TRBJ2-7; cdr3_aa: CASSLGTSGKNYEQYF; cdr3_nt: TGTGCCAGCAGCTTAGGGACTAGCGGGAAGAACTACGAGCAGTACTTC
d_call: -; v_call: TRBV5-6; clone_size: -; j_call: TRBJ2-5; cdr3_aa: CASSLVPEETQYF; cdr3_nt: TGTGCCAGCAGCTTGGTCCCCGAAGAGACCCAGTACTTC
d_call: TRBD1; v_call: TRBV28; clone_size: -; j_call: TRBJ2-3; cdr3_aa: CASSRTGEGDTQYF; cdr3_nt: TGTGCCAGCAGTCGGACAGGGGAAGGAGATACGCAGTATTTT
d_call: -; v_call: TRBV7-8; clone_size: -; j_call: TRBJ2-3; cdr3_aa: CASSKSYTDTQYF; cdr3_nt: TGTGCCAGCAGCAAGTCCTACACAGATACGCAGTATTTT
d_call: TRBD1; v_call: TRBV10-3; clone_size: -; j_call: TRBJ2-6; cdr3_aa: CAISEFGTGDVGANVLTF; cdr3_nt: TGTGCCATCAGTGAATTCGGGACAGGGGACGTCGGGGCCAACGTCCTGACTTTC
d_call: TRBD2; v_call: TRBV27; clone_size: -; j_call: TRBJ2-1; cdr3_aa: CASSPVEELAGLLPNEQFF; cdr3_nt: TGTGCCAGCTCACCGGTCGAGGAACTAGCGGGGCTGCTCCCCAATGAGCAGTTCTTC
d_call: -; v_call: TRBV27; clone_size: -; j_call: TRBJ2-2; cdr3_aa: CASSLSPWNTGELFF; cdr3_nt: TGTGCCAGCAGTCTAAGCCCCTGGAACACCGGGGAGCTGTTTTTT
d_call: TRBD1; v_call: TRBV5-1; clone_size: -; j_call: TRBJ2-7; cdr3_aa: CASSKTGGYDEQYF; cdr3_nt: TGCGCCAGCAGCAAGACAGGGGGCTATGACGAGCAGTACTTC
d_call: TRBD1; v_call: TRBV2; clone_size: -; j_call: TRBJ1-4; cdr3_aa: CASNRQGSTNEKLFF; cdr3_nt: TGTGCCAGCAACAGACAGGGATCAACTAATGAAAAACTGTTTTTT
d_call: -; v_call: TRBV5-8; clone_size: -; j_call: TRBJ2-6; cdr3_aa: CASSLGGEANVLTF; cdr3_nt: TGTGCCAGCAGCCTCGGAGGCGAGGCCAACGTCCTGACTTTC
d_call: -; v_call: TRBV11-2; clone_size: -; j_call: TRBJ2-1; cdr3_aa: CASSPRHHEQFF; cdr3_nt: TGTGCCAGCAGCCCCCGACATCATGAGCAGTTCTTC
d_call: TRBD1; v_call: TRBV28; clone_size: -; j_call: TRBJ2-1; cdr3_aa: CASSDRVGIYNEQFF; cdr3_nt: TGTGCCAGCAGTGACAGGGTGGGGATCTACAATGAGCAGTTCTTC
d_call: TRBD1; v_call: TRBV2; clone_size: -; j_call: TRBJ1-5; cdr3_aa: CASSEGQGARQPQHF; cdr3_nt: TGTGCCAGCAGTGAGGGACAGGGGGCTCGTCAGCCCCAGCATTTT
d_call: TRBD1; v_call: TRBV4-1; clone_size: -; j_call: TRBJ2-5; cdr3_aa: CASRQLGQGDQETQYF; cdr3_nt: TGCGCCAGCAGACAACTGGGACAGGGGGACCAAGAGACCCAGTACTTC
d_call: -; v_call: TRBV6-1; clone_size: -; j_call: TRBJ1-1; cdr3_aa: CASSAKLNTEAFF; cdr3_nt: TGTGCCAGCAGTGCCAAATTGAACACTGAAGCTTTCTTT
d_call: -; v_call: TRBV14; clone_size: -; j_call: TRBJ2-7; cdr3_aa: CASSQVSLYSYEQYF; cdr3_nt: TGTGCCAGCAGCCAAGTTAGTCTGTATTCCTACGAGCAGTACTTC
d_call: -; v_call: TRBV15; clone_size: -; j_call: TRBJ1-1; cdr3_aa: CATSRDMYTEAFF; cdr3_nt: TGTGCCACCAGCAGAGATATGTACACTGAAGCTTTCTTT
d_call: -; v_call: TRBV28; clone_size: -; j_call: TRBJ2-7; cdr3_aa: CEQYYEQYF; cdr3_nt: TGTGAACAATACTACGAGCAGTACTTC
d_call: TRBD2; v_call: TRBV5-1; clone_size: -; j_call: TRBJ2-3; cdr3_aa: CASRPLAGFTDTQYF; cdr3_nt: TGCGCCAGCAGACCACTAGCGGGGTTCACAGATACGCAGTATTTT
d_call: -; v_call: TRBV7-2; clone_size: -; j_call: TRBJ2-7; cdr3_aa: CASSLVAYEQYF; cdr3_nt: TGTGCCAGCAGCTTAGTCGCCTACGAGCAGTACTTC
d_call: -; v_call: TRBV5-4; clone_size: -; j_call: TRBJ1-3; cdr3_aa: CASSPHSSGNTIYF; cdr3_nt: TGTGCCAGCAGCCCACACAGCTCTGGAAACACCATATATTTT
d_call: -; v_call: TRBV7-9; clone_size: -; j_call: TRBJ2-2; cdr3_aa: CASSLVFRGEELFF; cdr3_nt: TGTGCCAGCAGCTTAGTGTTTCGGGGAGAGGAGCTGTTTTTT
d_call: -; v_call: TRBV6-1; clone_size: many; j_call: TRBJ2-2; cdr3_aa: CASSWENTNTGELFF; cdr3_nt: TGTGCCAGCAGTTGGGAGAATACGAACACCGGGGAGCTGTTTTTT
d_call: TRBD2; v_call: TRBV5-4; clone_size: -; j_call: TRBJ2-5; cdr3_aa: CASSLLAGEDQETQYF; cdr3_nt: TGTGCCAGCAGCTTATTAGCGGGAGAAGACCAAGAGACCCAGTACTTC
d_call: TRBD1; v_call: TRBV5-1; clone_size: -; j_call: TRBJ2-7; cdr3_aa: CASSFGTGVTKQYF; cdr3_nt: TGCGCCAGCAGCTTCGGGACAGGGGTGACCAAACAGTACTTC
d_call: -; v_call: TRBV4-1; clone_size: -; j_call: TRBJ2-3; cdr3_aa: CASSQQGLPDTQYF; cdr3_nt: TGCGCCAGCAGCCAACAGGGCCTCCCAGATACGCAGTATTTT
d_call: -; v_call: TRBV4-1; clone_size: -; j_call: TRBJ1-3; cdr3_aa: CASSLLTGTGNTIYF; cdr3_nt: TGCGCCAGCAGCCTATTAACAGGGACGGGAAACACCATATATTTT
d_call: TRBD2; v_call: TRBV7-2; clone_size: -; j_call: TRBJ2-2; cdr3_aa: CACGRWPGELFF; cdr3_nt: TGTGCCTGCGGGAGGTGGCCCGGGGAGCTGTTTTTT